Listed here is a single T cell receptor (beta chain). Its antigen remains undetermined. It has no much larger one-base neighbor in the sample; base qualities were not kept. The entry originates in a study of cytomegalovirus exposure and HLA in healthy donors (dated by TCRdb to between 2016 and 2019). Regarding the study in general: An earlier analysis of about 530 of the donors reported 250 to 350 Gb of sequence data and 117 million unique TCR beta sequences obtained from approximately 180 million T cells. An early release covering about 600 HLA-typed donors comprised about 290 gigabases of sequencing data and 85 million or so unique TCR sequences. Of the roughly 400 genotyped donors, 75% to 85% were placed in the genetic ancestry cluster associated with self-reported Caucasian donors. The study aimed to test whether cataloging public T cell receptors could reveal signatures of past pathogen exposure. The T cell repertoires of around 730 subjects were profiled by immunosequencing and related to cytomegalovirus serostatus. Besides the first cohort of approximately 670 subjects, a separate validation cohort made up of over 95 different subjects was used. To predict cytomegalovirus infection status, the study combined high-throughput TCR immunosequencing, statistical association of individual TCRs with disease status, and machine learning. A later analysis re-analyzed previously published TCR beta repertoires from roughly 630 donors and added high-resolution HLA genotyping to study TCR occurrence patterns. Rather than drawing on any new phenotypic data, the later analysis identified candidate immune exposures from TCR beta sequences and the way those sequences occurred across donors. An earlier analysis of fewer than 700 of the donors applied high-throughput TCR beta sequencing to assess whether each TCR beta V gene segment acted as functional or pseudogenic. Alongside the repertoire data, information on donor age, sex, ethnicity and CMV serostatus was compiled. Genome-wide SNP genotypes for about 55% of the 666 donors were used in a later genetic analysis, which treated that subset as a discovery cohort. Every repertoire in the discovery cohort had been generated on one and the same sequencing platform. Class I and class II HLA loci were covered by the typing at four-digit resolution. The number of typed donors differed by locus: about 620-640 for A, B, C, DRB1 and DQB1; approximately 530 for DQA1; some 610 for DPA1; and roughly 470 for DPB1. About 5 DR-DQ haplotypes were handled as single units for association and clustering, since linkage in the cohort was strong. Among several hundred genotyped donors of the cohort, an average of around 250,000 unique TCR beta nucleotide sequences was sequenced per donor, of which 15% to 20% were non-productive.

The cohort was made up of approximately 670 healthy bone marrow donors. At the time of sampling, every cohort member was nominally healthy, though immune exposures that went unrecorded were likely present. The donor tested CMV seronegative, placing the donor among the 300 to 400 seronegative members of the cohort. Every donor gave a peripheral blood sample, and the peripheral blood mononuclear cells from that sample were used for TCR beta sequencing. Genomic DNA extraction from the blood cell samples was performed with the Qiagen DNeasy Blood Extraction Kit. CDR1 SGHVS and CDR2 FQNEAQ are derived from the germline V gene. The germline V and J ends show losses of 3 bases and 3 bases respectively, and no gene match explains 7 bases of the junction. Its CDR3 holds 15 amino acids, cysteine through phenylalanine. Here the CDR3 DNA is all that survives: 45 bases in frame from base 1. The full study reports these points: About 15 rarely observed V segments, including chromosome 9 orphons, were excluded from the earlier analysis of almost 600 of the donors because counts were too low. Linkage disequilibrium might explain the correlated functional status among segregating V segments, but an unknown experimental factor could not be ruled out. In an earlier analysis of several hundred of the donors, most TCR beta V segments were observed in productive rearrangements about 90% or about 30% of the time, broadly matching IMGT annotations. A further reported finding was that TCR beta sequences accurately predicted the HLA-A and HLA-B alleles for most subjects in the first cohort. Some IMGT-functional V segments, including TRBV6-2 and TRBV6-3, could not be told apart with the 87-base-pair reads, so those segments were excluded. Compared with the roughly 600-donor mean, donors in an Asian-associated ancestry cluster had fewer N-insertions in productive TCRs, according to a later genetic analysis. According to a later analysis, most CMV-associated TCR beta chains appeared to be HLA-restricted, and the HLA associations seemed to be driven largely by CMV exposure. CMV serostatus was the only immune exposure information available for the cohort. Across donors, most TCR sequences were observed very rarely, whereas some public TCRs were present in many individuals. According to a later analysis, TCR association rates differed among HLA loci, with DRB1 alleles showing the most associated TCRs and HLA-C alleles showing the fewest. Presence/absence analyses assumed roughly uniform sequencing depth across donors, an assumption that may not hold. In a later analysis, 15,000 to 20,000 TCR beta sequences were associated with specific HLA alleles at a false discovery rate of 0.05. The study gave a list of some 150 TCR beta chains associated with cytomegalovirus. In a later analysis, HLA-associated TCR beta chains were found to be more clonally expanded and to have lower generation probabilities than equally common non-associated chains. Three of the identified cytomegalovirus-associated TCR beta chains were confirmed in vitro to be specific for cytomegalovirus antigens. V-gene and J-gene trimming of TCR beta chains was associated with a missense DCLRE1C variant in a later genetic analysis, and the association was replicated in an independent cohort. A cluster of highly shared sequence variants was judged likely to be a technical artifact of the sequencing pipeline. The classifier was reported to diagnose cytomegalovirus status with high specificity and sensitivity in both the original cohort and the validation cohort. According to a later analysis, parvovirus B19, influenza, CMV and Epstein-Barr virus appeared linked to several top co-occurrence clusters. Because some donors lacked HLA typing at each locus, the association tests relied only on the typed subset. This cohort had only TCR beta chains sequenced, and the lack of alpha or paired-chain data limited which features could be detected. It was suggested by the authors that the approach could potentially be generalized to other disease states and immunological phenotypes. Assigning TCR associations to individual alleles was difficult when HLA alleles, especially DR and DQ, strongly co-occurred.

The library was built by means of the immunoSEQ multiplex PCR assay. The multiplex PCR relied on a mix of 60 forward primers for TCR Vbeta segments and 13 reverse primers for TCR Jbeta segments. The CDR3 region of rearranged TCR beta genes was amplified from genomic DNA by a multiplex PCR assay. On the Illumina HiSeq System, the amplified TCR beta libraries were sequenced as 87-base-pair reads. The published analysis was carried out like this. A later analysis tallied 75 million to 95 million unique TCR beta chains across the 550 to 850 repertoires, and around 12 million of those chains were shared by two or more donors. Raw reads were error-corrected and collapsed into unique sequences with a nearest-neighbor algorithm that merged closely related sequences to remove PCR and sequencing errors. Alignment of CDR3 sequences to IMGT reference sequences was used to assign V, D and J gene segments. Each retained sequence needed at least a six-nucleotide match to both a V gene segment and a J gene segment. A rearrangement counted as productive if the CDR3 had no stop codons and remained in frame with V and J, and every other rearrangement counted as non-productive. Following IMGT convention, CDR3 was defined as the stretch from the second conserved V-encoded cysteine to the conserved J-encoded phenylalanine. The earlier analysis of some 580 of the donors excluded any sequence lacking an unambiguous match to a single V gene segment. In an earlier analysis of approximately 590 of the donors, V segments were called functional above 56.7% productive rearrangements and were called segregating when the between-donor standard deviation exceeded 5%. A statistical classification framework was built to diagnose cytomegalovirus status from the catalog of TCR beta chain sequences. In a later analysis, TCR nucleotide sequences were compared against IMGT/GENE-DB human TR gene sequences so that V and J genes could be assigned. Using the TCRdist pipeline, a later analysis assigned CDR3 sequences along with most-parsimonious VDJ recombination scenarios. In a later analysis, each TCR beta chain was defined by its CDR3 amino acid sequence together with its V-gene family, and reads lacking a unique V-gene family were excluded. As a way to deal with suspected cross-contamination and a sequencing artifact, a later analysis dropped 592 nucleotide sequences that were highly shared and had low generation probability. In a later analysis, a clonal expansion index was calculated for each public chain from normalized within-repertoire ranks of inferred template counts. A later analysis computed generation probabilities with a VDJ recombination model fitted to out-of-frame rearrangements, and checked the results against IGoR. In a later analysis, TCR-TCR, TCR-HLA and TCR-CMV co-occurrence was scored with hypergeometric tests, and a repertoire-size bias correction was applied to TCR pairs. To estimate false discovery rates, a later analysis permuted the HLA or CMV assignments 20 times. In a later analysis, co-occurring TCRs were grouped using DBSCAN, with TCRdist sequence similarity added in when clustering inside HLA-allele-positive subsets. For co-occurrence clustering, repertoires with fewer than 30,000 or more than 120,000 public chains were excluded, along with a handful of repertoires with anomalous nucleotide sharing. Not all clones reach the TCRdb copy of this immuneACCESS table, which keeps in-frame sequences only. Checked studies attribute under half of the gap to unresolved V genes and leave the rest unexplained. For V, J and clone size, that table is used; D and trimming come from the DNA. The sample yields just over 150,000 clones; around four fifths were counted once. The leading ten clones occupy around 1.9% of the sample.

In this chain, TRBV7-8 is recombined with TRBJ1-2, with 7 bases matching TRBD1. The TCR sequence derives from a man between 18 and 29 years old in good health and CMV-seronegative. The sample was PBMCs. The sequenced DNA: TGTGCCAGCAGCTTCCGACAGGGAACATACTATGGCTACACCTTC. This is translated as CASSFRQGTYYGYTF.